This T cell receptor (beta chain) stems from a study of vaccination and CD4 T cells after COVID-19. Overall study: Two doses of either BNT162b2 or mRNA-1273 vaccine went to participants.

This clonotype was counted only a few times. The antigen is not known. As for time point: late sampling 161 to 241 days after vaccination in three convalescent patients. Treatment: approximately nine-day PBMC culture with coronavirus spike peptide pools or control peptides (ViraFEST assay). Sequencing of the DNA from cultured CD4+ T cells was carried out with the Oncomine TCR Beta short-read assay. TCRdb fed the PCR reads into MiXCR, producing one record per CDR3 protein. This sample has 25,000 to 30,000 distinct CDR3 sequences, with less than 45% found just once. The germline V gene encodes CDR1 MNHNS and CDR2 SASEGT. CDR3 length: 12 amino acids. Trimming took off 7 bases at V and 8 bases at J, with 13 bases between the two ends.

This TCR derives from a human donor who had recovered from COVID-19. The chain combines TRBV6-1 with TRBJ2-3, with D maybe TRBD2 (7 bases). Sequenced here: CD4+ T cells from blood, cultured in vitro, sampled about 7 months after SARS-CoV-2 vaccination. CDR3 amino acids: CASTPGGPTQYF. The CDR3 DNA reads TGTGCCAGCACCCCCGGGGGGCCTACGCAGTATTTT.